The next 5 T cell receptor beta chains were all read from a single sample in a study of T cell changes during pregnancy in multiple sclerosis (dated by TCRdb to the late 2010s). The library relied on the immunoSEQ multiplex PCR assay. In TCRdb, the immuneACCESS table is reduced to in-frame sequences with V and J assigned. These tables do not hold every clone; where another copy was compared, an unresolved V gene accounts for under half, and the others remain unexplained. For this sample the table gives around 29,000 clones, of which just over 90% were detected only once. Of the sample, 0.65% to 0.9% falls within the top ten clones. This specimen consisted of CD4+ T cells from peripheral blood mononuclear cells, obtained in the first trimester of pregnancy. The source of these receptors is a female donor with multiple sclerosis, enrolled in a pregnancy study.

This chain connects TRBV7-2 to TRBJ2-2; no clear D gene. Per germline, CDR1 SGHTA and CDR2 FQGNSA. The CDR3 has 13 residues. Trimming shortened V by 7 bases and J by 7 bases, and 13 bases separated the two germline ends. As DNA, the CDR3 is TGTGCCAGCACCCCGTCCCGTTACGGGGAGCTGTTTTTT. Translating it yields CASTPSRYGELFF.

J is TRBJ2-3 and V is TRBV19, with D perhaps matching TRBD1 (6 bases). CDR1 and CDR2 (germline): LNHDA, SQIVND (reference sequence). V was pared by 6 bases and J by 7 bases, with 20 bases between. The CDR3 totals 15 residues. The CDR3 region is CASSQLGQTRNTQYF. The CDR3 bases are TGTGCCAGTAGCCAACTCGGACAGACCAGGAATACGCAGTATTTT. The entire variable domain, with the rest obtained from reference TRBV19 and TRBJ2-3, is as follows: DGGITQSPKYLFRKEGQNVTLSCEQNLNHDAMYWYRQDPGQGLRLIYYSQIVNDFQKGDIAEGYSVSREKKESFPLTVTSAQKNPTAFYLCASSQLGQTRNTQYFGPGTRLTVL.

V and J are TRBV5-1 and TRBJ1-2; D not resolved. The CDR3 consists of 12 residues. Germline CDR1 and CDR2: SGHRS and YFSETQ. The V and J ends lost 7 bases and 8 bases respectively, with 15 bases between them. In DNA form, the CDR3 reads TGCGCCAGCTCGAGATTTCGGGGAGGCTACACCTTC. It is translated as CASSRFRGGYTF.

The chain has TRBV14 and TRBJ1-6; D is perhaps TRBD1 (6 bases). Germline V lookup: CDR1 SGHDN, CDR2 FVKESK. The CDR3 loop spans 16 amino acids. V dropped 4 bases and J dropped 14 bases, with 24 bases sitting between them. CDR3 loop: CASSPADRPFGVTLHF. The CDR3 nucleotides are TGTGCCAGCAGCCCCGCCGACAGGCCGTTTGGGGTCACCCTCCACTTT.

This clone was observed once. J is TRBJ2-7 and V is TRBV2; 8 nucleotides align to TRBD2. The ends lost 3 bases at V and 2 bases at J; junction bases unmatched: 6. CDR1 SNHLY and CDR2 FYNNEI come from the germline V gene. The CDR3 has 15 residues. CDR3 bases: TGTGCCAGCAGTGATGGAGCGGGGGCCCCCTACGAGCAGTACTTC. The encoded protein is CASSDGAGAPYEQYF.